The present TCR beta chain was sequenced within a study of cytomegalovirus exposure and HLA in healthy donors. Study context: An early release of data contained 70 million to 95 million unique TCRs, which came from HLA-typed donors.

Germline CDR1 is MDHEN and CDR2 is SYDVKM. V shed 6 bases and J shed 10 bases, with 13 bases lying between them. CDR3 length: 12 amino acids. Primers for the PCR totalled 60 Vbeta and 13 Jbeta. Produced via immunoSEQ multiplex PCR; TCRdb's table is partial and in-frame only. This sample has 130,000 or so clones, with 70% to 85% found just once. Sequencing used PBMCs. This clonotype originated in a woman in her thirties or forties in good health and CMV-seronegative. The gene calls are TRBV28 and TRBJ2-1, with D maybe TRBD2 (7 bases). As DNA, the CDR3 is TGTGCCAGCAGAGGGGGGGGGAACGAGCAGTTCTTC. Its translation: CASRGGGNEQFF.